This T cell receptor (beta chain) was documented in a study of T cell repertoires in cytomegalovirus infection. Study overall: Indicated by public TCR beta signatures were CMV infection and matching HLA type. Study outcomes and limitations: Dominant in the ex vivo response were TCR beta clonotypes restricted by HLA-C and specific for CMV.

The ends were cut back, 10 bases at V and 4 bases at J, with 14 bases in the middle. Germline V CDR1 and CDR2: KGHDR, SFDVKD. This CDR3 is 13 amino acids long. The sample holds a few counts of this clonotype. Antigen unknown. TCRdb reprocessed the reads via MiXCR and lists one record per CDR3 protein. The sample lists approximately 110,000 distinct CDR3 sequences, about 32% seen once, with roughly 53% in the top ten. Sequencing used CD8+ T cells from cultured PBMCs, obtained from culture after CMV antigen stimulation. The sequence derives from a human donor in good health (CMV status not recorded). Some clones in this sample may be carry-over from other donors' samples. The chain couples TRBV24-1 to TRBJ2-3; unclear D gene. For the CDR3, the DNA is TGTGCCACTAAAGGTGGAAATTCAGATACGCAGTATTTT. This encodes CATKGGNSDTQYF.